A single sample is the source of the 22 T cell receptor beta chains below, sequenced in a study of cytomegalovirus exposure and HLA in healthy donors. The PCR had 60 Vbeta and 13 Jbeta primers. The data were produced by immunoSEQ multiplex PCR, yet TCRdb's version contains in-frame clones alone and is incomplete. This sample has about 120,000 clones, with 80% found just once. The specimen was PBMCs. All receptors derive from a female donor in good health and CMV-seropositive.

The chain links TRBV7-8 to TRBJ1-3; 12 bases agree with TRBD1. The V gene end was trimmed by 11 bases and the J gene end by 0 bases; junction bases not matched to a gene: 11. CDR3 length equals 17 residues. CDR1 and CDR2 (germline): SGHVS, FQNEAQ. CDR3 bases: TGTGCCGCAGCGGGACAGGGGGCGCGGAGCTCTGGAAACACCATATATTTT. As protein: CAAAGQGARSSGNTIYF.

The rearrangement links TRBV12-5 to TRBJ2-1; D is possibly TRBD2 (5 bases). This CDR3 spans 15 amino acids. The germline CDR1 and CDR2 sequences are LGHNT and FRNRAP. Deletions cut 2 bases from V and 6 bases from J, with 14 bases between. The CDR3 region is CASGLILGALNEQFF. The CDR3 bases are TGTGCTAGTGGTTTGATCCTGGGAGCGCTCAATGAGCAGTTCTTC.

The J gene is TRBJ2-3, the V gene TRBV6-6; maybe TRBD2 (6 bases). CDR1 and CDR2 (germline): MNHNY, SVGAGI (reference sequence). The CDR3 runs 15 residues. V lost 5 bases and J lost 5, with 17 bases in between. In nucleotides, the CDR3 is TGTGCCAGCAGTCCCCCAGCGGGCTTGGGAGATACGCAGTATTTT. This gives the protein CASSPPAGLGDTQYF.

This rearrangement joins TRBV6-1 to TRBJ1-5; D might be TRBD1 (6 bases). The CDR3 consists of 15 residues. Trimming took 6 bases from V and 3 from J, leaving 15 bases between them. Germline V lookup: CDR1 MNHNS, CDR2 SASEGT. CDR3 DNA: TGTGCCAGCAGGGGGACAACCGGTCACAATCAGCCCCAGCATTTT. It specifies CASRGTTGHNQPQHF.

In this sample, this clone turned up once. The gene calls are TRBV4-1 and TRBJ2-7, with D perhaps matching TRBD1 (5 bases). The length of the CDR3 is 14 residues. Germline V gene lookup returns CDR1 MGHRA and CDR2 YSYEKL. V was trimmed by 0 bases and J by 3 bases, leaving 9 bases between them. CDR3 coding DNA: TGCGCCAGCAGCCAAGATAACGGACACTACGAGCAGTACTTC. Residues: CASSQDNGHYEQYF.

The chain has TRBV2 and TRBJ2-2, with D tentatively TRBD1 (5 bases). V was clipped by 5 bases and J by 7 bases, with 14 bases between them. Germline V gene sequence: CDR1 SNHLY, CDR2 FYNNEI. The CDR3 loop spans 14 amino acids. The CDR3: CASSPRTIHGELFF. The CDR3 nucleotides are TGTGCCAGCAGTCCCCGGACAATCCACGGGGAGCTGTTTTTT.

The chain recombines TRBV6-6 with TRBJ2-5, with D perhaps TRBD1 (6 bases). V was trimmed by 11 bases and J by 2 bases, leaving 12 bases between them. Germline V gene data show CDR1 as MNHNY and CDR2 as SVGAGI (reference sequence). This CDR3 is built from 12 residues. Here the CDR3 reads CAARTAQETQYF. CDR3 nucleotide sequence: TGTGCCGCCCGGACAGCTCAAGAGACCCAGTACTTC.

This chain links TRBV5-1 with TRBJ2-5, with 10 bases aligning to TRBD2. The CDR3 has 17 residues. V shed 3 bases, J shed 1 base, and the junction held 9 bases outside the gene matches. CDR1 SGHRS and CDR2 YFSETQ come from the germline V gene. DNA for the CDR3: TGCGCCAGCAGCTCACCCTCAGCGGGGGGGCTCCAAGAGACCCAGTACTTC. Its protein product is CASSSPSAGGLQETQYF.

The CDR3 is CASSLAVPLAGGHYNEQFF. The DNA for the CDR3 is TGTGCCAGCAGCTTGGCCGTGCCGTTGGCAGGGGGCCATTACAATGAGCAGTTCTTC. This rearrangement joins TRBV5-8 to TRBJ2-1; 8 bases agree with TRBD1. Germline V lookup: CDR1 SGHTS, CDR2 YDEGEE. Trimming at V came to 0 bases and at J to 4 bases, leaving 15 bases not matched to a gene. This CDR3 has 19 amino acids.

This clone was recorded only once. This chain joins TRBV28 and TRBJ1-1, with D hard to call. Germline CDR1 MDHEN, CDR2 SYDVKM. The CDR3 sequence is 14 residues long. Trimming took 5 bases from V and 6 from J, leaving 16 bases between them. CDR3 nucleotides: TGTGCCAGCAGTGCCACCGCGAGGGTGGCTGAAGCTTTCTTT. Translating it yields CASSATARVAEAFF.

This sequence joins TRBV9 and TRBJ1-3; 9 positions match TRBD1. The CDR3 has 15 residues. Per germline, CDR1 SGDLS and CDR2 YYNGEE. The V and J ends lost 4 bases and 4 bases, in that order; junction bases with no gene match: 6. As DNA, the CDR3 is TGTGCCAGCAGCACCGGGACAGGGTACGGAAACACCATATATTTT. This sequence encodes CASSTGTGYGNTIYF.

This clone was seen a single time. The chain has TRBV18 and TRBJ1-2, with D unclear. This CDR3 is built from 16 residues. Germline V gene data show CDR1 as KGHSH and CDR2 as LQKENI. V was trimmed by 3 bases and J by 6 bases, leaving 20 bases between them. DNA for the CDR3: TGTGCCAGCTCACCCCTGGAGAGAGGGTATGATGATGGCTACACCTTC. Its translation is CASSPLERGYDDGYTF.

As for this clone: This CDR3 is also generated by other DNA sequences in the sample. This chain joins TRBV18 and TRBJ1-2; 7 bases line up with TRBD1. J was trimmed by 6 bases and V by 6 bases; bases with no gene match: 7. This CDR3 comprises 13 residues. CDR1 and CDR2 from the germline V gene are KGHSH and LQKENI. The CDR3 loop is CASSPDRENGYTF. In DNA, the CDR3 is TGTGCCAGCTCGCCCGACAGGGAGAATGGCTACACCTTC.

The chain carries TRBV15 and TRBJ2-7, with D perhaps TRBD2 (7 bases). This CDR3 region has 16 residues. The germline V and J ends were trimmed by 0 bases and 2 bases, with 14 bases remaining between them. Germline loops: CDR1 LNHNV, CDR2 YYDKDF (reference sequence). The CDR3 bases are TGTGCCACCAGCAGAGATAACCAGGGGAGGGCCTACGAGCAGTACTTC. Translating gives CATSRDNQGRAYEQYF.

The chain joins TRBV25-1 to TRBJ2-7; TRBD2 aligns across 11 bases. The germline gives CDR1 MGHDK, CDR2 SYGVNS. The CDR3 runs to 16 residues. The J segment lost 4 bases and the V segment lost 1 base, leaving 6 bases of the junction unmatched. The CDR3 here is CASSEWLTSGEYEQYF. The CDR3 coding sequence is TGTGCCAGCAGTGAATGGCTGACTAGCGGGGAGTACGAGCAGTACTTC.

The chain uses TRBV4-1 and TRBJ2-5; D remains ambiguous. Judging by the DNA end, TRBJ2-7 fits better; the J call may be wrong. The CDR3 runs 14 residues. CDR1 and CDR2 from the germline V gene are MGHRA and YSYEKL. CDR3 nucleotide sequence: TGCGCCAGCAGCCAAGCACGTAACTCCTACGAGCAGTACTTC. Translation: CASSQARNSYEQYF.

J is TRBJ1-2 and V is TRBV6-5; D is perhaps TRBD1 (5 bases). V was trimmed by 11 bases and J by 8 bases, leaving 18 bases between them. Germline V gene lookup returns CDR1 MNHEY and CDR2 SVGAGI. The CDR3 is 12 amino acids. The DNA of the CDR3 is TGTGCCGTCAGAGTGGCAGGGAAAGGCTACACCTTC. This gives the protein CAVRVAGKGYTF.

J is TRBJ1-1 and V is TRBV5-1; 7 nucleotides align to TRBD1. This CDR3 is built from 15 residues. Germline loops: CDR1 SGHRS, CDR2 YFSETQ. Losses at the gene ends were 0 bases for V and 3 bases for J; bases not matched to a gene: 5. The CDR3 nucleotides read TGCGCCAGCAGCTTGGAGGAAGGGGGCTACACTGAAGCTTTCTTT. Translated, it gives CASSLEEGGYTEAFF.

The chain is built from TRBV21-1 and TRBJ1-1. TRBV21-1 is a listed pseudogene. CDR3 length: 16 amino acids. The CDR3 protein is CASSSGHGETNTEAFF. CDR3 coding DNA: TGTGCCAGCAGCAGCGGCCATGGGGAGACGAACACTGAAGCTTTCTTT.

V is TRBV2 and J is TRBJ1-1; 12 positions match TRBD1. Trimming removed 2 bases from V and 8 bases from J; junction bases left unmatched: 6. This CDR3 has 15 amino acids. Germline assignment: CDR1 SNHLY and CDR2 FYNNEI. CDR3 in amino acids: CASSEPRDRGLEAFF. The CDR3 nucleotides are TGTGCCAGCAGTGAACCCAGGGACAGGGGGCTAGAAGCTTTCTTT.

This sequence joins TRBV28 and TRBJ1-1; D gene ambiguous. CDR3 size: 13 residues. Trimming pared 5 bases from V and 11 bases from J, leaving 18 bases between. CDR1 is MDHEN, CDR2 SYDVKM, per germline. The CDR3, as DNA: TGTGCCAGCAGTGCCCCGGGTTGGGTTGACGCTTTCTTT. Translating gives CASSAPGWVDAFF.

This chain links TRBV5-6 with TRBJ1-5, with TRBD1 matching over 7 bases. In germline, CDR1 is SGHDT, CDR2 YYEEEE. V trimming: 2 bases; J trimming: 7 bases; junction bases outside the gene matches: 3. This CDR3 comprises 13 residues. The CDR3 loop reads CASSFIQGQPQHF. CDR3 DNA sequence: TGTGCCAGCAGCTTTATACAGGGGCAGCCCCAGCATTTT.